This T cell receptor (beta chain) came from a study of blood T cell repertoires in COVID-19 (TCRdb year 2020). Some background on the complete study: Samples from collaborators originated in the United States, Italy and Spain and spanned both the acute and convalescent phases of COVID-19. Samples were obtained from the ongoing ImmuneRACE study (first 160 participants) and from 1,254 subjects provided by 6 global collaborators. The dataset comprised deeply sampled blood TCRbeta repertoires from subjects exposed to, actively infected with, or recovered from COVID-19. The material from the prospective study consisted of cDNA or gDNA derived from T cells, B-cell-depleted T cells, or PBMCs. The repertoires were released in a freely available public database meant as a resource for research on the immune response to SARS-CoV-2. Where available, HLA class I and class II types were obtained from metadata supplied by the sample provider rather than from assay-based typing. A de-identified subject ID, COVID-19 status, age in years and sex were almost always included in the sample metadata.

TCRbeta CDR3 regions were amplified from genomic DNA by means of the immunoSEQ Assay, a bias-controlled multiplex PCR. Concerning the study's data processing: The number of nucleated cells in each sample was estimated by amplification of reference gene primers within the assay. Sequence reads were collapsed and filtered to measure the absolute abundance of every unique TCRbeta CDR3 rearrangement. For each sample, productive Simpson clonality was calculated as the square root of Simpson's diversity index over productive rearrangements. TCRdb holds this immuneACCESS table with in-frame rearrangements only. Some clones are missing; in checked studies, unresolved V genes explain under half, and the rest has no known cause. V and J calls plus clone size are reproduced from that table; the DNA served to infer D and trimming. The sample table lists about 230,000 clones, 80% to 90% of them with a count of one. The ten biggest clones cover over 2% of the sample.

Another Seattle source contributed samples from volunteer blood donors who had recovered from COVID-19. Collaborating institutions collected whole blood in K2EDTA tubes following their own protocols. For TCRbeta analysis, collaborator samples were shipped as frozen whole blood, as isolated PBMCs, or as DNA extracted from either sample type. The junction shows trimming of 2 bases on V and 0 bases on J, plus 10 bases between the germline ends. Inclusive of the bounding cysteine and phenylalanine, the CDR3 is 15 residues long. The kept DNA is CDR3 alone, 45 bases in frame from the first base. In the germline V gene, CDR1 corresponds to SGHAT and CDR2 to FQNNGV. About this clone: No cognate antigen has been identified for it. No base qualities exist here, and no much larger clone lies one base off it.

What the work shows at the level of the full study, not this receptor alone: The amount of clinical and demographic metadata varied by source and participant and was provided uncurated.

The V and J genes are TRBV11-2 and TRBJ2-5; TRBD2 might be the D gene, on 6 matching bases. The sequence was collected from a middle-aged man who had recovered from COVID-19. The sequenced sample was peripheral blood. The CDR3 region: CASSLRGGYQETQYF. The sequenced DNA: TGTGCCAGCAGCTTACGAGGAGGGTACCAAGAGACCCAGTACTTC.